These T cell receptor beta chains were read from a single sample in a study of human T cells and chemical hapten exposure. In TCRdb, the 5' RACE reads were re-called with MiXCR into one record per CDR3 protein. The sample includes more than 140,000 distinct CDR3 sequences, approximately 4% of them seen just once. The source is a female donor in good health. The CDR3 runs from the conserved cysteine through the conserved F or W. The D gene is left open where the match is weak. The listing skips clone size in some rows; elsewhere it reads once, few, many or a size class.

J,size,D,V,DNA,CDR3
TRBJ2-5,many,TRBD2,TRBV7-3,TGTGCCAGCAGCCCGGGACTAGCGGGGGAGACCCAGTACTTC,CASSPGLAGETQYF
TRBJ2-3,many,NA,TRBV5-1,TGCGCCAGCGGTCCACGGGCCACAGATACGCAGTATTTT,CASGPRATDTQYF
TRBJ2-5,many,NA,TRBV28,TGTGCCAGCAGTTTATCCCCGGGGATGAGGGTCCAGTACTTC,CASSLSPGMRVQYF
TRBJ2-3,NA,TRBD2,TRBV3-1,TGTGCCAGCAGCCAACGAACTAGCGGGGCTACAGATACGCAGTATTTT,CASSQRTSGATDTQYF
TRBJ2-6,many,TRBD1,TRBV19,TGTGCCAGTAGTCCCAGGACAGGGGGCTCGTCTGGGGCCAACGTCCTGACTTTC,CASSPRTGGSSGANVLTF
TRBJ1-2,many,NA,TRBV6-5,TGTGCCAGCAGTCAAAGTCGCCCTAACTATGGCTACACCTTC,CASSQSRPNYGYTF
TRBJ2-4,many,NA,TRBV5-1,TGCGCCAGCAGCTTGGCCGAGGTAGCCAAAAACATTCAGTACTTC,CASSLAEVAKNIQYF
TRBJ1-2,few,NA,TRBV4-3,TGCGCCAGCAGCCAAGTCGGGGTGGCTGGCTACACCTTC,CASSQVGVAGYTF
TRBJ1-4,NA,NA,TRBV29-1,TGCAGCGTTGAAGGGCAGGTTGGGGGCGGTGGCGAAAAACTGTTTTTT,CSVEGQVGGGGEKLFF
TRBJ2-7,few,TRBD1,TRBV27,TGTGCCAGCAGTGGACAGGGGATCTACGAGCAGTACTTC,CASSGQGIYEQYF
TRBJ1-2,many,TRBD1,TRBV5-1,TGCGCCAGCAGCTCTCAGGGGGGAGGTAACTATGGCTACACCTTC,CASSSQGGGNYGYTF
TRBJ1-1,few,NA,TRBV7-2,TGTGCCAGCAGCCCCTATAGGGACGAAGCTTTCTTT,CASSPYRDEAFF
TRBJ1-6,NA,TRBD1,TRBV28,TGTGCCAGCAGTTGGGGCAGGGGGTATAATTCACCCCTCCACTTT,CASSWGRGYNSPLHF
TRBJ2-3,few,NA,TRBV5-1,TGCGCCAGCAGCGGGGGGTTTGGAGCGCGAAGCACAGATACGCAGTATTTT,CASSGGFGARSTDTQYF
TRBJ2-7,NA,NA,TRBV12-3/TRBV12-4,TGTGCCAGCAGTTTAGGGGCTGGCGAGCAGTACTTC,CASSLGAGEQYF
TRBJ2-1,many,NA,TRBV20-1,TGCAGTGCTGAAGGGACTCTGAATGAGCAGTTCTTC,CSAEGTLNEQFF
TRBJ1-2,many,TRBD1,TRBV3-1,TGTGCCAGCAGCCAAGATCTGGCAGGGGGTCTCTATGGCTACACCTTC,CASSQDLAGGLYGYTF
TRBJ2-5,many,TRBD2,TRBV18,TGTGCCAGCTCACCCCTCAGCGGGGGGAAGACCCAGTACTTC,CASSPLSGGKTQYF
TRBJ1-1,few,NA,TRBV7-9,TGTGCCAGCAGCCCTCCGCGAGCGAAGGCGAGCACTGAAGCTTTCTTT,CASSPPRAKASTEAFF
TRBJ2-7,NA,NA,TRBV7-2,TGTGCCAGCAGCCCGGCAGGAAGTTCAAGTGACTACGAGCAGTACTTC,CASSPAGSSSDYEQYF
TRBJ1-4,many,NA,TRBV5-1,TGCGCCAGCAGCTTGGGTGCCCTTCAATGGAGGGAAAAACTGTTTTTT,CASSLGALQWREKLFF
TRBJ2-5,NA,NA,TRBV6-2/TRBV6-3,TGTGCCAGCACCACGGCTGGGGAGACCCAGTACTTC,CASTTAGETQYF
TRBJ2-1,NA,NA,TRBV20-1,TGCAGTGCTAGAGTAAGGAGTCGGGACAAGTACAATGAGCAGTTCTTC,CSARVRSRDKYNEQFF
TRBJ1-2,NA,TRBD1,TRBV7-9,TGTGCCAGCAGCTGGTCCGGGACAGACTATGGCGACACCTTC,CASSWSGTDYGDTF
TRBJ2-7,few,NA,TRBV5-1,TGCGCCAGCAGCTATCTGACAGGCAACTACGAGCAGTACTTC,CASSYLTGNYEQYF
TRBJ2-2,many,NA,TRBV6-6,TGTGCCAGCAGTCCATTCTGGACGGTTAACACCGGGGAGCTGTTTTTT,CASSPFWTVNTGELFF
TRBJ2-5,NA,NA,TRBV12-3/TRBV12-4,TGTGCCAGCAGTGACGAGTTGGCGCCCCACCAGTACTTC,CASSDELAPHQYF